The clone carrying this TCR beta chain was recorded many times. Its antigen is still unknown. Attached unique molecular identifiers marked individual cDNA molecules. TCRdb re-analysed the 5' RACE reads in MiXCR, keeping a single row per CDR3 protein. This table has about 44,000 distinct CDR3 sequences, 12% appearing once. CDR1 and CDR2 (germline): LGHNA, YSLEER. This CDR3 is built from 17 residues. Germline trimming cut 0 bases from V and 2 bases from J; bases unmatched to any gene: 8. This sample stems from a study of early T cells in non-severe SARS-CoV-2 infection. Findings and caveats of the study: Sequences matched to VDJdb favored anti-spike CD8 responses, while private and CD4 specificities were missed.

Sequencing input: whole blood. The TCR comes from an adult who was a healthcare worker with PCR-confirmed SARS-CoV-2 infection or an uninfected control (not recorded which). The chain is built from TRBV4-3 and TRBJ2-7, with TRBD1 matching 9 bases. The CDR3 nucleotides are TGCGCCAGCAGCCAAGAAAAGGTGGGACAGGGACCCTACGAGCAGTACTTC. It translates to CASSQEKVGQGPYEQYF.